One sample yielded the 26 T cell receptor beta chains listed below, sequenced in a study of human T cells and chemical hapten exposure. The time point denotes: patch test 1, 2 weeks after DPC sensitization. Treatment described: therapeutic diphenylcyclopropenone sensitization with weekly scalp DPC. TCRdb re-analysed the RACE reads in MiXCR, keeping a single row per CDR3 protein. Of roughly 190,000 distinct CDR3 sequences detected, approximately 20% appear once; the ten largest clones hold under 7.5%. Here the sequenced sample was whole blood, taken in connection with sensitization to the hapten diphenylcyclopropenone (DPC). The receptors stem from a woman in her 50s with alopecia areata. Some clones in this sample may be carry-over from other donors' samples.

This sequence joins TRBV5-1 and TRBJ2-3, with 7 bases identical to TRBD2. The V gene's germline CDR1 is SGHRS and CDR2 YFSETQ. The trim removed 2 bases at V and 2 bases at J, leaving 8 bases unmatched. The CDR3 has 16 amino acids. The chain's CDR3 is CASSFGGREVTDTQYF. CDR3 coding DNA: TGCGCCAGCAGCTTCGGTGGGAGGGAGGTCACAGATACGCAGTATTTT. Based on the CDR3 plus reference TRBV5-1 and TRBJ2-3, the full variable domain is KAGVTQTPRYLIKTRGQQVTLSCSPISGHRSVSWYQQTPGQGLQFLFEYFSETQRNKGNFPGRFSGRQFSNSRSEMNVSTLELGDSALYLCASSFGGREVTDTQYFGPGTRLTVL.

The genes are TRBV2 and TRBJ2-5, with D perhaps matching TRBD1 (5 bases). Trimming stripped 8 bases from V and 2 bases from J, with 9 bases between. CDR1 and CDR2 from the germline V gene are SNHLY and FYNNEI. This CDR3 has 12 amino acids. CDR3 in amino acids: CASGATQETQYF. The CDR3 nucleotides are TGTGCCAGCGGGGCTACTCAAGAGACCCAGTACTTC.

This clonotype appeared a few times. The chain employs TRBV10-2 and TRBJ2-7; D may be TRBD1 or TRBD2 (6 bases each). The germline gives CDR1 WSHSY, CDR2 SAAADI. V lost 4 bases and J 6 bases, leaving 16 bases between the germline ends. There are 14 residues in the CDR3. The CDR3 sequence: CASSGIGGSGEQYF. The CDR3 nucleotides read TGCGCCAGCAGTGGTATCGGGGGCTCTGGCGAGCAGTACTTC.

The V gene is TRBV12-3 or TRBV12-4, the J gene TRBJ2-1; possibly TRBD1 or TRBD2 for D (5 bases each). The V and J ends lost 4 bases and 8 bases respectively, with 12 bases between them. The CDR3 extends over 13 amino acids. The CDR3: CASSSPTGHEQFF. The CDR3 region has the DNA TGTGCCAGCAGTTCCCCCACGGGGCATGAGCAGTTCTTC.

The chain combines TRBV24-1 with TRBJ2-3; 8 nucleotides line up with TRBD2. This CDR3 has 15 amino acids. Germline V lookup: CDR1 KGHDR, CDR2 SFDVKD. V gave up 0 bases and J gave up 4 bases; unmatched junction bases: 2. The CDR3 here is CATSDLSGSADTQYF. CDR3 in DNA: TGTGCCACCAGTGATTTGAGCGGGAGCGCAGATACGCAGTATTTT.

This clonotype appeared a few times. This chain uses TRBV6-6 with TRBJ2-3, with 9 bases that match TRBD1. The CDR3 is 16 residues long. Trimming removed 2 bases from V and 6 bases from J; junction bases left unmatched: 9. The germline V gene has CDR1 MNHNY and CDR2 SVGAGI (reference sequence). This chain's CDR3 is CASSYPTGGEGDTQYF. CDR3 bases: TGTGCCAGCAGTTACCCAACAGGGGGCGAGGGGGATACGCAGTATTTT.

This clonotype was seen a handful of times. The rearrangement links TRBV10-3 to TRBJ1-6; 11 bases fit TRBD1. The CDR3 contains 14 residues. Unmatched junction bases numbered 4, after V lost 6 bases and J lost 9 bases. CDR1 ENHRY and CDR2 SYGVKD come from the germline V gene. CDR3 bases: TGTGCCATCAGCTCGGGACAGGGGGGTTCACCCCTCCACTTT. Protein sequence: CAISSGQGGSPLHF.

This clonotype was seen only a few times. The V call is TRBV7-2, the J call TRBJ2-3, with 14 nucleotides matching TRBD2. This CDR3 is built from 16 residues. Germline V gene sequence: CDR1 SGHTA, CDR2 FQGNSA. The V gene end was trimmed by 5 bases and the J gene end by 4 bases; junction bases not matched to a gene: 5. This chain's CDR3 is CASSRGTSGRADTQYF. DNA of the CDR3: TGTGCCAGCAGCCGCGGGACTAGCGGGAGAGCAGATACGCAGTATTTT.

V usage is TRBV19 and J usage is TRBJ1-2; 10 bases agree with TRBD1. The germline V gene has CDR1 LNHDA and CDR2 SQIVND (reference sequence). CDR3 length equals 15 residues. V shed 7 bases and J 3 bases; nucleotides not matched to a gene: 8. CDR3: CASKGQGPFYYGYTF. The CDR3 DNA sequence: TGTGCCAGTAAGGGACAGGGGCCCTTCTACTATGGCTACACCTTC.

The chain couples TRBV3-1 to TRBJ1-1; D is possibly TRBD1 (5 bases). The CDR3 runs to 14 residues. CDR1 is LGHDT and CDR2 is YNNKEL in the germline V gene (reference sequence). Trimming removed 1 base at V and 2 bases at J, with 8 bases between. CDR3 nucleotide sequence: TGTGCCAGCAGCCAAGTCGACAGAAACACTGAAGCTTTCTTT. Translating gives CASSQVDRNTEAFF.

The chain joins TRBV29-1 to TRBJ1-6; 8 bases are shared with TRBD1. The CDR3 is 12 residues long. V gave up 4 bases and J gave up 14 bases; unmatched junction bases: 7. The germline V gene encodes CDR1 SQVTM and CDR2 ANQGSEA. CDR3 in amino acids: CSVGDRGSALHF. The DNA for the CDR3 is TGCAGCGTTGGCGACAGGGGTTCGGCCCTCCACTTT.

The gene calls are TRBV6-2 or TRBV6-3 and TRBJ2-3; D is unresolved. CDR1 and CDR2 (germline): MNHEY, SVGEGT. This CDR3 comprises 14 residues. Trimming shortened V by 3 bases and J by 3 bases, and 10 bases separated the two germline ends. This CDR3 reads CASSYGFSTDTQYF. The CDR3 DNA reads TGTGCCAGCAGTTATGGATTCAGTACAGATACGCAGTATTTT.

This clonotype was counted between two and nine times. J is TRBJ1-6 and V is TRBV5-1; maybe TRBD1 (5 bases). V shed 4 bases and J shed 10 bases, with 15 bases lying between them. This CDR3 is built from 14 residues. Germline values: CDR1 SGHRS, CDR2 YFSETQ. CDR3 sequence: CASSQVGVQSPLHF. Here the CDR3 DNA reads TGCGCCAGCAGCCAAGTAGGGGTTCAATCACCCCTCCACTTT.

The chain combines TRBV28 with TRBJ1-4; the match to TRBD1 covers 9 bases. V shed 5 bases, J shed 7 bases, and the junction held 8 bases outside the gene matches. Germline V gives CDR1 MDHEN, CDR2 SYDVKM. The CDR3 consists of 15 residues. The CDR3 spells CASSPRGQGTEKLFF. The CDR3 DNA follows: TGTGCCAGCAGTCCAAGGGGACAGGGTACTGAAAAACTGTTTTTT.

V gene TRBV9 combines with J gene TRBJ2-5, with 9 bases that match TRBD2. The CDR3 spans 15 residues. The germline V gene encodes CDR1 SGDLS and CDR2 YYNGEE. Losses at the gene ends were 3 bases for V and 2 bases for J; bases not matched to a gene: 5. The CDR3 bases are TGTGCCAGCAGCGCTAGACTAGCGGTGCAAGAGACCCAGTACTTC. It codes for CASSARLAVQETQYF.

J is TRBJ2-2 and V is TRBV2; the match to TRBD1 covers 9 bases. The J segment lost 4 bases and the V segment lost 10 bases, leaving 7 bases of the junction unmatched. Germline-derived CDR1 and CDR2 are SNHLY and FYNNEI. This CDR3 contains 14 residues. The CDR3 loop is CATAGTGFTGELFF. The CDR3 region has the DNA TGTGCCACGGCCGGGACAGGGTTCACCGGGGAGCTGTTTTTT.

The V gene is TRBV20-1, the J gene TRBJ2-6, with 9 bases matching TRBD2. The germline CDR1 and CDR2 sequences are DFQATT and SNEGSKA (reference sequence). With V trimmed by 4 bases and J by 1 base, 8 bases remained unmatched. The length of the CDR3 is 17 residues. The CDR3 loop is CSAIRLAERSGANVLTF. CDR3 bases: TGCAGTGCTATAAGACTAGCGGAGCGATCTGGGGCCAACGTCCTGACTTTC.

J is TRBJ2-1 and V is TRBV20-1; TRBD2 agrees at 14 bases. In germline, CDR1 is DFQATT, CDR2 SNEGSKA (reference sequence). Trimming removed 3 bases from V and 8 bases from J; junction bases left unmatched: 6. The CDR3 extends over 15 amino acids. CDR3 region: CSASKGLAGDDEQFF. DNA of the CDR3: TGCAGTGCTAGTAAGGGACTAGCGGGAGACGATGAGCAGTTCTTC.

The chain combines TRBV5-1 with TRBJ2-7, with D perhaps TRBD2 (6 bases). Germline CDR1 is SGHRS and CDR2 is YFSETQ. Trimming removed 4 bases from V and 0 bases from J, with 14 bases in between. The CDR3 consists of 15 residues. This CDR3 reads CASSPAVGSSYEQYF. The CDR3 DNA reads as TGCGCCAGCAGCCCGGCTGTCGGGAGCTCCTACGAGCAGTACTTC.

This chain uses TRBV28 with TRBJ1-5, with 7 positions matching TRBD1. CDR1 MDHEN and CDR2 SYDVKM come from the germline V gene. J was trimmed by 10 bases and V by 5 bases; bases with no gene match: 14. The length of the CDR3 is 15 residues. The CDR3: CASSLPGQVYVPQHF. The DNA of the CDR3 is TGTGCCAGCAGTCTACCCGGACAGGTCTACGTTCCCCAGCATTTT.

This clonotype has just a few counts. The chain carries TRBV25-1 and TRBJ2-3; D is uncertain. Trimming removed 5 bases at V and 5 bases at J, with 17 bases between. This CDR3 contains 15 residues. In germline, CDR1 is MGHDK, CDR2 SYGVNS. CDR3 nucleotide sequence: TGTGCCAGCAGTTCTAGAAGTTCCTCGGAAGATACGCAGTATTTT. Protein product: CASSSRSSSEDTQYF.

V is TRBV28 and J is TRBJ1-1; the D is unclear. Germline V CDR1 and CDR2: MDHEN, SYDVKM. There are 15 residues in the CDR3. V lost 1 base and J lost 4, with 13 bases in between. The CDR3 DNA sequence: TGTGCCAGCAGTTTATACGGACCCCTGGGCACTGAAGCTTTCTTT. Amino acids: CASSLYGPLGTEAFF.

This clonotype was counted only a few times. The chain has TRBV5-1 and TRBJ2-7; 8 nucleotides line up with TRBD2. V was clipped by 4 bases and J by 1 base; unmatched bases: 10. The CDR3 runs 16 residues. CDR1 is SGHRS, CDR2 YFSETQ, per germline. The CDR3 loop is CASSLGRGGFSYEQYF. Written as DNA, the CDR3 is TGCGCCAGCAGCCTCGGGAGGGGTGGATTTTCCTACGAGCAGTACTTC.

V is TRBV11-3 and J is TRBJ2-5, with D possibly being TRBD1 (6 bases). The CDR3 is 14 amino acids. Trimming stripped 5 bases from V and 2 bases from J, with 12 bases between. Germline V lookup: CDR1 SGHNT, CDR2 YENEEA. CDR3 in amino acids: CASSQGTEQETQYF. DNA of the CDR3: TGTGCCAGCAGCCAGGGGACGGAGCAAGAGACCCAGTACTTC.

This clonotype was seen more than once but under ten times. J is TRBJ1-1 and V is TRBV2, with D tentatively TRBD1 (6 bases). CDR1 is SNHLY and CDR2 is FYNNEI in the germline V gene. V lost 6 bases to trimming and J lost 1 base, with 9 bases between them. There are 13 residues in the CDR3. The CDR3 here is CASRDSQNTEAFF. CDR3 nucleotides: TGTGCCAGCAGGGACAGCCAGAACACTGAAGCTTTCTTT.

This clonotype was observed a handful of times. The CDR3 DNA follows: TGCGCCAGCGGGGTTCGACCGGGACAGGGGGCAGGAACTGAAGCTTTCTTT. Its protein is CASGVRPGQGAGTEAFF. The chain joins TRBV10-2 to TRBJ1-1; the match to TRBD1 covers 12 bases. Germline values: CDR1 WSHSY, CDR2 SAAADI. The V gene end was trimmed by 8 bases and the J gene end by 5 bases; junction bases not matched to a gene: 15. The CDR3 contains 17 residues.